The 12 T cell receptor beta chains given below trace back to one sample, sequenced in a study of spatial heterogeneity in lung cancer. Study-level points and caveats: How many expanded intratumoral alpha and beta TCRs were present tracked the tumor mutation count, which was a count of nonsynonymous mutations.

The time point: sample taken at primary tumor resection. TCRdb re-analysed the 5' RACE reads in MiXCR, keeping a single row per CDR3 protein. This table has thousands of distinct CDR3 sequences, 7.5% to 9.5% appearing once. These receptors lack a known antigen. The source was lung tumor tissue, collected at surgery. Receptor source: a male donor with early-stage non-small cell lung cancer.

This clonotype is medium-sized by share. This chain joins TRBV5-4 and TRBJ1-2, with D perhaps TRBD1 (6 bases). The CDR3 is made up of 12 amino acids. Germline CDR1 is SGHNT and CDR2 is YYREEE (reference sequence). Deletions cut 4 bases from V and 5 bases from J, with 9 bases between. CDR3 coding DNA: TGTGCCAGCAGCCCGGACAGTTATGGCTACACCTTC. Protein product: CASSPDSYGYTF.

In its sample, this clonotype was seen many times. V usage is TRBV7-2 and J usage is TRBJ2-3; TRBD1 aligns across 10 bases. The germline V gene encodes CDR1 SGHTA and CDR2 FQGNSA. With V trimmed by 5 bases and J by 2 bases, 7 bases remained unmatched. This CDR3 contains 16 residues. In DNA, the CDR3 is TGTGCCAGCAGCCCAGGGGACAGGGGCTACACAGATACGCAGTATTTT. This encodes CASSPGDRGYTDTQYF. The full variable domain, with the rest looked up from reference TRBV7-2 and TRBJ2-3, is GAGVSQSPSNKVTEKGKDVELRCDPISGHTALYWYRQSLGQGLEFLIYFQGNSAPDKSGLPSDRFSAERTGGSVSTLTIQRTQQEDSAVYLCASSPGDRGYTDTQYFGPGTRLTVL.

Within the sample, this clonotype is medium-sized. The chain couples TRBV18 to TRBJ2-6; D unresolved. The germline V gene has CDR1 KGHSH and CDR2 LQKENI. Trimming stripped 3 bases from V and 0 bases from J, with 6 bases between. This CDR3 comprises 15 residues. The CDR3, as DNA: TGTGCCAGCTCACCCCCGAACTCTGGGGCCAACGTCCTGACTTTC. Translation gives CASSPPNSGANVLTF.

This clonotype was recorded many times. The chain joins TRBV20-1 to TRBJ1-4; D is possibly TRBD1 (5 bases). The length of the CDR3 is 13 residues. The V end lost 5 bases, the J end lost 4 bases, and 11 bases lay between the germline ends. Looked up from germline, CDR1 is DFQATT and CDR2 is SNEGSKA (reference sequence). CDR3 DNA sequence: TGCAGTGCTTCTGACAGCCTTAATGAAAAACTGTTTTTT. This encodes CSASDSLNEKLFF.

This clonotype was picked up a small number of times. Written as DNA, the CDR3 is TGCAGTGCCCCATTAGGGGGCCCTGCCTTCTACGAGCAGTACTTC. Translated: CSAPLGGPAFYEQYF. This rearrangement joins TRBV20-1 to TRBJ2-7; TRBD1 matches at 7 bases. This CDR3 region has 15 residues. V gave up 6 bases and J gave up 3 bases; unmatched junction bases: 14. Germline CDR1 DFQATT, CDR2 SNEGSKA (reference sequence).

CDR3 amino acids: CASSLGDRVYSPLHF. In DNA, the CDR3 is TGTGCCAGCAGCTTAGGAGACAGGGTATACTCACCCCTCCACTTT. The genes are TRBV7-2 and TRBJ1-6, with 7 positions matching TRBD1. V trimming: 1 base; J trimming: 10 bases; junction bases outside the gene matches: 7. The CDR3 consists of 15 residues. Germline-derived CDR1 and CDR2 are SGHTA and FQGNSA.

By share, this clonotype ranks as medium-sized (0.01 to 0.1%). The V call is TRBV5-1, the J call TRBJ2-2; D may be TRBD2 (5 bases). V lost 3 bases and J lost 1, with 13 bases in between. The length of the CDR3 is 16 residues. CDR1 SGHRS and CDR2 YFSETQ come from the germline V gene. DNA for the CDR3: TGCGCCAGCAGCTCGCGGAGCGGAGGGAACACCGGGGAGCTGTTTTTT. Amino acid sequence: CASSSRSGGNTGELFF.

This clonotype was seen repeatedly, ten times or more. The chain has TRBV20-1 and TRBJ1-1; D is possibly TRBD1 (5 bases). The ends were cut back, 0 bases at V and 1 base at J, with 12 bases in the middle. CDR1 is DFQATT, CDR2 SNEGSKA, per germline (reference sequence). CDR3 length: 15 residues. The CDR3 spells CSARDQGVRNTEAFF. Here the CDR3 DNA reads TGCAGTGCTAGAGATCAAGGGGTACGGAACACTGAAGCTTTCTTT.

This chain joins TRBV20-1 and TRBJ1-6, with TRBD1 matching 9 bases. CDR3 length: 14 amino acids. Germline V gene data show CDR1 as DFQATT and CDR2 as SNEGSKA (reference sequence). CDR3 residues: CSSGQGQGNSPLHF. CDR3 DNA sequence: TGCAGCTCCGGACAGGGGCAAGGGAATTCACCCCTCCACTTT.

By sample share, this clonotype is medium-sized. The rearrangement joins TRBV4-1 to TRBJ2-7; 7 nucleotides line up with TRBD2. Germline V gene lookup returns CDR1 MGHRA and CDR2 YSYEKL. Germline trimming cut 0 bases from V and 2 bases from J; bases unmatched to any gene: 7. This CDR3 has 16 residues. The CDR3 region has the DNA TGCGCCAGCAGCCAAGATCCGGCGGGAGCCCCCTACGAGCAGTACTTC. Translating it yields CASSQDPAGAPYEQYF.

By share, this clonotype ranks as medium-sized. J is TRBJ2-2 and V is TRBV12-3 or TRBV12-4; 10 bases are shared with TRBD1. V shed 3 bases and J 5 bases; nucleotides not matched to a gene: 3. The CDR3 has 15 residues. CDR3 DNA sequence: TGTGCCAGCAGTTTTAGGACAGGGGGAACCGGGGAGCTGTTTTTT. Its protein product is CASSFRTGGTGELFF.

This clonotype is deemed medium-sized (0.01 to 0.1%). The rearrangement joins TRBV6-5 to TRBJ1-5; 9 bases align to TRBD1. Germline trimming cut 4 bases from V and 7 bases from J; bases unmatched to any gene: 5. The CDR3 runs to 14 residues. CDR1 is MNHEY, CDR2 SVGAGI, per germline. The CDR3 protein is CASSLDRGRQPQHF. CDR3 bases: TGTGCCAGCAGTTTGGACAGGGGAAGGCAGCCCCAGCATTTT.